This T cell receptor beta chain derives from a study of cytomegalovirus exposure and HLA in healthy donors. Study-wide context: The same platform was used for the roughly 130 validation repertoires as for the 666 first-cohort repertoires, as reported in a later analysis.

TCRdb keeps only in-frame clones here, not all; method: immunoSEQ multiplex PCR. In the table there are about 79,000 clones, under 95% of which are singletons. V dropped 1 base and J dropped 1 base, with 12 bases sitting between them. The CDR3 totals 16 residues. In germline, CDR1 is SGHNT, CDR2 YENEEA. V usage is TRBV11-3 and J usage is TRBJ2-3; a weak D match, TRBD2 (7 bases). Sequences were obtained from PBMCs. The receptor was isolated from a woman younger than 45 in good health and CMV-seronegative. CDR3: CASSLGGGRGTDTQYF. The CDR3 coding sequence is TGTGCCAGCAGCTTAGGCGGGGGCCGAGGCACAGATACGCAGTATTTT.